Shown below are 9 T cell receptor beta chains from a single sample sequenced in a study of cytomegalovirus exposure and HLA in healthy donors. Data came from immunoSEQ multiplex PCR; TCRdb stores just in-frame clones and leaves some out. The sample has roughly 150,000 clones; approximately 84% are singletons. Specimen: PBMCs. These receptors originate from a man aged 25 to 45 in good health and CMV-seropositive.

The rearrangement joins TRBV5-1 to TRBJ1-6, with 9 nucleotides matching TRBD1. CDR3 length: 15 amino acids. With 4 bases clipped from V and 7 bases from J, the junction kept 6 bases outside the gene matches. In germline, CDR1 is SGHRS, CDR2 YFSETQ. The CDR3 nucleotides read TGCGCCAGCAGCGGGACAGGGCTGACAAATTCACCCCTCCACTTT. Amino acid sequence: CASSGTGLTNSPLHF.

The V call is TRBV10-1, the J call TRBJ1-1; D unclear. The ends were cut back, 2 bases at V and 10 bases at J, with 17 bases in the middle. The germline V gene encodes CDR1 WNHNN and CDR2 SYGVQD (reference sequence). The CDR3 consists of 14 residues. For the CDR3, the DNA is TGCGCCAGCAGTGAGGTCGGAGTACTGAGAGGAGCTTTCTTT. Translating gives CASSEVGVLRGAFF.

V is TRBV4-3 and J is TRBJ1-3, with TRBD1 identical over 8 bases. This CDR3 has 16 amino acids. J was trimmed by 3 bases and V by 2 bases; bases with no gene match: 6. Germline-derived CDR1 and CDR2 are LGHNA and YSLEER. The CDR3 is CASSQSQGALGNTIYF. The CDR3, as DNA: TGCGCCAGCAGCCAATCTCAGGGGGCGCTTGGAAACACCATATATTTT.

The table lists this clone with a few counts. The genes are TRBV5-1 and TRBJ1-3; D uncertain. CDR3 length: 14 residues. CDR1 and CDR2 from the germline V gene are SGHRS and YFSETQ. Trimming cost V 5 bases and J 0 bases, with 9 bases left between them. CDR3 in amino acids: CASSYDNSGNTIYF. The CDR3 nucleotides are TGCGCCAGCAGTTACGACAACTCTGGAAACACCATATATTTT.

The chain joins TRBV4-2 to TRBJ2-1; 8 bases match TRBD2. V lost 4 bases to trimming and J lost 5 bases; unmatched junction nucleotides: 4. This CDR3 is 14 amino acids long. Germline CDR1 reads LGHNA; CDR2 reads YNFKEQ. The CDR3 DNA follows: TGTGCCAGCAGCCCAGCGGGAGACAACAATGAGCAGTTCTTC. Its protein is CASSPAGDNNEQFF.

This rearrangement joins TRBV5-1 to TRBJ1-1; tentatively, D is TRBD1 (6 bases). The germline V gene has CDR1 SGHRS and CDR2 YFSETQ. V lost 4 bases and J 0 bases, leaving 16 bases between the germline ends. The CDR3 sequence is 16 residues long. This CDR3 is CASSPLSTGLNTEAFF. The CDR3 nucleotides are TGCGCCAGCAGCCCACTCTCGACAGGCCTGAACACTGAAGCTTTCTTT.

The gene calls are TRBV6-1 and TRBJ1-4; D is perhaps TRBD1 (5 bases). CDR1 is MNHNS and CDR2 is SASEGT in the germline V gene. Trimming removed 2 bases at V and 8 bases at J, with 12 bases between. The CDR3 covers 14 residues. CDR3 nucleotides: TGTGCCAGCAGTGAATTCAGGGTTGGGGAAAAACTGTTTTTT. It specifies CASSEFRVGEKLFF.

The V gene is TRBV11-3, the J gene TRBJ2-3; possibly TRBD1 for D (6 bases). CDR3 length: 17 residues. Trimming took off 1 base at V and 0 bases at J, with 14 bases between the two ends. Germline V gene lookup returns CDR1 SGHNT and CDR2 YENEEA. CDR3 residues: CASSLGRAGVSTDTQYF. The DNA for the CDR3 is TGTGCCAGCAGCTTAGGTCGCGCAGGGGTTAGCACAGATACGCAGTATTTT. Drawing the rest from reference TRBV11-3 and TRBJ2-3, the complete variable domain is EAGVVQSPRYKIIEKKQPVAFWCNPISGHNTLYWYLQNLGQGPELLIRYENEEAVDDSQLPKDRFSAERLKGVDSTLKIQPAELGDSAVYLCASSLGRAGVSTDTQYFGPGTRLTVL.

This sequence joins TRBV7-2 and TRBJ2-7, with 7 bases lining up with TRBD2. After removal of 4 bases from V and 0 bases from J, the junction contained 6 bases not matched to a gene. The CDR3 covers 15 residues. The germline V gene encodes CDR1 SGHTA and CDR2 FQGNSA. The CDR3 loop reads CASSSGRGSSYEQYF. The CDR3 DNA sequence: TGTGCCAGCAGCTCTGGGCGGGGGAGCTCCTACGAGCAGTACTTC.